This T cell receptor beta chain is drawn from a study of blood T cell repertoires in COVID-19. As for the study in general: The United States, Italy and Spain were the sources of the acute and convalescent COVID-19 samples. Sources were T cells, B-cell-depleted T cells, or PBMCs; the material itself was cDNA or gDNA.

Original analysis: Counts of nucleated cells, estimated from reference gene primer amplification, were obtained. The assay was immunoSEQ multiplex PCR, and TCRdb's table has in-frame clones only and misses some. Clonal size and the V and J genes are those of that table, whereas D and trimming came from the DNA. The table includes more than 100,000 clones, approximately 83% detected once. The sequence was obtained from a woman in her 70s with acute or convalescent COVID-19. The sequenced sample consisted of peripheral blood.

This CDR3 reads CASSQFPGTSYDGYTF. The CDR3 DNA reads as TGTGCCAGCAGCCAATTTCCCGGGACAAGTTATGATGGCTACACCTTC. V and J are TRBV3-1 (or the pseudogene TRBV3-2) and TRBJ1-2; tentative D call: TRBD1 (6 bases). Germline CDR1 is LGHDT and CDR2 is YNNKEL (reference sequence). V dropped 2 bases and J dropped 6 bases, with 19 bases sitting between them. The CDR3 runs 16 residues.